These 18 T cell receptor beta chains share one sample of origin, sequenced in a study of cytomegalovirus exposure and HLA in healthy donors. The PCR employed 60 Vbeta primers together with 13 Jbeta primers. Profiling relied on immunoSEQ multiplex PCR, and the TCRdb table lists in-frame clones only, not all of them. The table includes 200,000 or so clones, more than 60% detected once. The material sequenced was PBMCs. These receptors were collected from a girl aged 2-10 years in good health and CMV-seronegative.

This chain joins TRBV15 and TRBJ2-3; 7 bases map to TRBD1. CDR3 size: 15 residues. CDR1 is LNHNV and CDR2 is YYDKDF in the germline V gene (reference sequence). J gave up 3 bases and V 6 bases, and 9 bases lay outside the gene matches. The CDR3 reads CATSQDRLKTDTQYF. CDR3 DNA: TGTGCCACCAGTCAGGACAGGCTAAAAACAGATACGCAGTATTTT.

The chain carries TRBV11-2 and TRBJ1-2; the match to TRBD1 covers 7 bases. This CDR3 has 14 amino acids. J lost 0 bases, V lost 3 bases, and 1 base had no gene match. Germline loops: CDR1 SGHAT, CDR2 FQNNGV. In DNA, the CDR3 is TGTGCCAGCAGCTTTGACAGGGCTAACTATGGCTACACCTTC. Translating gives CASSFDRANYGYTF.

The chain combines TRBV7-9 with TRBJ2-5, with 13 bases lining up with TRBD2. Germline CDR1 and CDR2: SEHNR and FQNEAQ (reference sequence). CDR3 length equals 15 residues. V trimming: 5 bases; J trimming: 3 bases; junction bases outside the gene matches: 3. In DNA form, the CDR3 reads TGTGCCAGCAGCCGAGGACTAGCGGGGGAAGAGACCCAGTACTTC. It codes for CASSRGLAGEETQYF. Supplemented by reference TRBV7-9 and TRBJ2-5, the full variable domain reads DTGVSQNPRHKITKRGQNVTFRCDPISEHNRLYWYRQTLGQGPEFLTYFQNEAQLEKSRLLSDRFSAERPKGSFSTLEIQRTEQGDSAMYLCASSRGLAGEETQYFGPGTRLLVL.

This clone was seen a few times. The genes are TRBV18 and TRBJ1-5, with D possibly matching TRBD1 (5 bases). CDR1 and CDR2 (germline): KGHSH, LQKENI. Trimming pared 8 bases from V and 5 bases from J, leaving 13 bases between. CDR3 length: 13 residues. This CDR3 reads CASSKGADQPQHF. The CDR3 nucleotides are TGTGCCAGCAGTAAAGGGGCAGATCAGCCCCAGCATTTT.

V is TRBV29-1 and J is TRBJ2-3, with TRBD2 matching 8 bases. Germline V gives CDR1 SQVTM, CDR2 ANQGSEA. The CDR3 extends over 15 amino acids. The V segment lost 4 bases and the J segment 4 bases; nucleotides outside the gene matches: 10. CDR3 amino acids: CSVVSNGRAADTQYF. In DNA form, the CDR3 reads TGCAGCGTTGTATCGAACGGGAGGGCCGCAGATACGCAGTATTTT.

The chain employs TRBV14 and TRBJ2-7; TRBD2 might be the D (6 bases). This CDR3 comprises 15 residues. Deletions cut 1 base from V and 5 bases from J, with 15 bases between. Germline-derived CDR1 and CDR2 are SGHDN and FVKESK. This CDR3 is CASSQVPGSPDEQYF. Written as DNA, the CDR3 is TGTGCCAGCAGCCAAGTCCCCGGGAGTCCCGACGAGCAGTACTTC. Filled out from reference TRBV14 and TRBJ2-7, the complete variable domain reads EAGVTQFPSHSVIEKGQTVTLRCDPISGHDNLYWYRRVMGKEIKFLLHFVKESKQDESGMPNNRFLAERTGGTYSTLKVQPAELEDSGVYFCASSQVPGSPDEQYFGPGTRLTVT.

V is TRBV2 and J is TRBJ2-1, with a tentative D call TRBD2 (6 bases). This CDR3 is 16 amino acids long. Germline V lookup: CDR1 SNHLY, CDR2 FYNNEI. Between the trimmed V and J ends, which lost 5 bases and 0 bases, there was a span of 14 bases. The CDR3 DNA reads TGTGCCAGCAGTCCGGGGGTCTCGAGCTCCTACAATGAGCAGTTCTTC. Protein: CASSPGVSSSYNEQFF.

This chain joins TRBV6-5 and TRBJ2-7; 7 nucleotides agree with TRBD2. V gave up 2 bases and J gave up 12 bases; unmatched junction bases: 7. This CDR3 has 12 amino acids. Germline V CDR1 and CDR2: MNHEY, SVGAGI. CDR3: CASSYGRGERYF. CDR3 DNA: TGTGCCAGCAGTTACGGGAGGGGAGAGAGGTACTTC.

The chain employs TRBV30 and TRBJ1-4; no reliable D call. Between the trimmed V and J ends, which lost 0 bases and 4 bases, there was a span of 9 bases. Germline V lookup: CDR1 GTSNPN, CDR2 SVGIG (reference sequence). This CDR3 is built from 14 residues. As DNA, the CDR3 is TGTGCCTGGAGTGTATGGGCCCGTAATGAAAAACTGTTTTTT. It is translated as CAWSVWARNEKLFF.

The chain has TRBV5-5 and TRBJ1-1; D ambiguous. This CDR3 comprises 14 residues. The germline V and J ends were trimmed by 0 bases and 5 bases, with 11 bases remaining between them. Germline V gives CDR1 SGHKS, CDR2 YYEKEE (reference sequence). CDR3 DNA sequence: TGTGCCAGCAGCTTGGTGACTCCTCCAACTGAAGCTTTCTTT. Protein: CASSLVTPPTEAFF.

The genes are TRBV5-6 and TRBJ2-7; 7 nucleotides align to TRBD2. Germline V CDR1 and CDR2: SGHDT, YYEEEE. This CDR3 has 14 amino acids. The V gene end was trimmed by 7 bases and the J gene end by 1 base; junction bases not matched to a gene: 8. CDR3 residues: CASSQRGASYEQYF. CDR3 sequence (DNA): TGTGCCAGCTCTCAGCGGGGAGCGTCCTACGAGCAGTACTTC.

The chain links TRBV5-1 to TRBJ1-1; TRBD1 might be the D (6 bases). The CDR3 consists of 16 residues. The germline CDR1 and CDR2 sequences are SGHRS and YFSETQ. V lost 0 bases and J 5 bases, leaving 17 bases between the germline ends. CDR3 sequence: CASSLAGAEGGTEAFF. The CDR3 nucleotides are TGCGCCAGCAGCTTGGCGGGAGCCGAGGGGGGGACTGAAGCTTTCTTT. Looking up the rest from reference TRBV5-1 and TRBJ1-1 gives the full variable domain: KAGVTQTPRYLIKTRGQQVTLSCSPISGHRSVSWYQQTPGQGLQFLFEYFSETQRNKGNFPGRFSGRQFSNSRSEMNVSTLELGDSALYLCASSLAGAEGGTEAFFGQGTRLTVV.

The chain employs TRBV2 and TRBJ2-5, with D tentatively TRBD2 (5 bases). Germline V gives CDR1 SNHLY, CDR2 FYNNEI. This CDR3 is built from 11 residues. V was shortened by 9 bases and J by 11 bases, with 16 bases between the two germline ends. Here the CDR3 DNA reads TGTGCCAGGACAACTAGTAATGGGCAGTACTTC. It codes for CARTTSNGQYF.

This rearrangement joins TRBV19 to TRBJ2-7; TRBD1 matches 8 bases. CDR1 LNHDA and CDR2 SQIVND come from the germline V gene (reference sequence). CDR3 length: 14 residues. J gave up 5 bases and V 3 bases, and 6 bases lay outside the gene matches. DNA for the CDR3: TGTGCCAGTAGTATGACAGGGGAAGGTAACGAGCAGTACTTC. Protein product: CASSMTGEGNEQYF.

Worth noting for this clone: Sequence at one end of the junction differs from germline and may be a read error. This chain links TRBV14 with TRBJ2-6; D possibly corresponds to TRBD1 (5 bases). The germline CDR1 and CDR2 sequences are SGHDN and FVKESK. This CDR3 has 15 residues. The CDR3 bases are TGTGCCAGCAGCCCTTTGGGCTCTGGGGCCAACGTCCCGACTTTC. It specifies CASSPLGSGANVPTF.

The chain employs TRBV4-1 and TRBJ2-7, with D possibly being TRBD1 (6 bases). CDR1 is MGHRA and CDR2 is YSYEKL in the germline V gene. Trimming stripped 0 bases from V and 2 bases from J, with 14 bases between. The CDR3 length is 16 residues. This CDR3 reads CASSQEAAQGTYEQYF. The DNA for the CDR3 is TGCGCCAGCAGCCAAGAGGCGGCACAGGGAACCTACGAGCAGTACTTC.

This clone appeared a few times. The chain is built from TRBV30 and TRBJ1-2, with D unresolved. The CDR3 covers 13 residues. CDR1 and CDR2 (germline): GTSNPN, SVGIG (reference sequence). V lost 4 bases and J lost 0, with 9 bases in between. The CDR3 loop reads CAWISLANYGYTF. In DNA form, the CDR3 reads TGTGCCTGGATTTCCCTAGCTAACTATGGCTACACCTTC.

The chain carries TRBV9 and TRBJ2-2, with 7 nucleotides matching TRBD1. V was clipped by 3 bases and J by 3 bases; unmatched bases: 8. The CDR3 has 16 amino acids. From germline, CDR1 is SGDLS and CDR2 YYNGEE. Written as DNA, the CDR3 is TGTGCCAGCAGCGCAGAAGGGGGCATAGACACCGGGGAGCTGTTTTTT. Translated, it gives CASSAEGGIDTGELFF.